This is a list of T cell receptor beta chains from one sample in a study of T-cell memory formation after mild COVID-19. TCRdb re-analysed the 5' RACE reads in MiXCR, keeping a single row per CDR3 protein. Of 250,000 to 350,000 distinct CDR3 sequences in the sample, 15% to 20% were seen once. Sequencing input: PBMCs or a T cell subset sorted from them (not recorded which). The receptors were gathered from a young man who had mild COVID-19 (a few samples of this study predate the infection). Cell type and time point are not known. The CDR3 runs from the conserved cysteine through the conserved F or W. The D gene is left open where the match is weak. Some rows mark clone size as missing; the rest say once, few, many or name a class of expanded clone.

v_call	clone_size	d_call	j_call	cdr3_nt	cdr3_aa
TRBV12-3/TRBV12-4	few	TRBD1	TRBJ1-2	TGTGCCAGCAGTTCAGGACAGGGGATATATGGCTACACCTTC	CASSSGQGIYGYTF
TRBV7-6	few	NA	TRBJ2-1	TGTGCCAGCAGCTCGGCGATTAGCTCCTACAATGAGCAGTTCTTC	CASSSAISSYNEQFF
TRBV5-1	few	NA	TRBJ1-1	TGCGCCAGCAGCTTGGTCTGGGACGGTAACCTGAACACTGAAGCTTTCTTT	CASSLVWDGNLNTEAFF
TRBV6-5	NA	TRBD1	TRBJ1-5	TGTGCCAGCAGTCCCGGGACAGGGCGTCAGCCCCAGCATTTT	CASSPGTGRQPQHF
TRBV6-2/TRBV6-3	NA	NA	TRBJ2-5	TGTGCCAGCAGTGGTAACGGGGGAATTGAGACCCAGTACTTC	CASSGNGGIETQYF
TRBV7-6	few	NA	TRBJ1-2	TGTGCCAGCAGCCCAAGTTCCCTTACTGGCTACACCTTC	CASSPSSLTGYTF
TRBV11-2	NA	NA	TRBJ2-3	TGTGCCAGCAGCTCAGGGGGGGTTATCACAGATACGCAGTATTTT	CASSSGGVITDTQYF
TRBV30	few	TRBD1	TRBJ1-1	TGTGCCTCCTACGGGACAGGGGAGACTGAAGCTTTCTTT	CASYGTGETEAFF
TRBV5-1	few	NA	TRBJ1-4	TGCGCCAGCAGCTTGGTCGACGGGGATGAAAAACTGTTTTTT	CASSLVDGDEKLFF
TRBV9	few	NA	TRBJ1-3	TGTGCCAGCAGCCCATTCGAGGTGAGCTCTGGAAACACCATATATTTT	CASSPFEVSSGNTIYF
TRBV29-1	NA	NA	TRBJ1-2	TGCAGCGTCGACCGGGACGCCAAATTTGATGGCTACACCTTC	CSVDRDAKFDGYTF
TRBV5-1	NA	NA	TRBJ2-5	TGCGCCAGCAGCGAGCCAGGGAGTCGAGAGACCCAGTACTTC	CASSEPGSRETQYF
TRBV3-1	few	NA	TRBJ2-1	TGTGCCAGCAGCCAAGCTACTAGTCATCGTGAGCAGTTCTTC	CASSQATSHREQFF
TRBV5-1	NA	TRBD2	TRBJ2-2	TGCGCCAGCAGGGCAGGCGGGGGGACCGGGGAGCTGTTTTTT	CASRAGGGTGELFF
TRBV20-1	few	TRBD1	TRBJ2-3	TGCAGTGCTAGGTCGCGGGACAGGGGTCGCACAGATACGCAGTATTTT	CSARSRDRGRTDTQYF
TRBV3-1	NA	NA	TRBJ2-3	TGTGCCAGCAGCCGGGACGAAAACACAGATACGCAGTATTTT	CASSRDENTDTQYF
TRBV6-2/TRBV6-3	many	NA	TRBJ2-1	TGTGCCAGCAGTTACTTGGTGGCGGGAGAGCAGTTCTTC	CASSYLVAGEQFF
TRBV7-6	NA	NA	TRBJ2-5	TGTGCCAGCACCACCGCCCTGCGGGTCCAAGAGACCCAGTACTTC	CASTTALRVQETQYF
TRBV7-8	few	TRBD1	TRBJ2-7	TGTGCCAGCAGCTCCAGACAGGGACGTCACGAGCAGTACTTC	CASSSRQGRHEQYF
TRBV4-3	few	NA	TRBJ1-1	TGCGCCAGCAGAGAAGCTTTCTTT	CASREAFF
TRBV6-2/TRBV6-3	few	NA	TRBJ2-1	TGTGCCAGCAGTTACCTGGGCAGTGAGCAGTTCTTC	CASSYLGSEQFF
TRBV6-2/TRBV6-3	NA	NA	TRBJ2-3	TGTGCCAGCAGTTACGGGGGGTCGGCAGATACGCAGTATTTT	CASSYGGSADTQYF
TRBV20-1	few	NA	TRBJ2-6	TGCAGTGCTAGAGTTAAGGGACTCTCTGGGGCCAACGTCCTGACTTTC	CSARVKGLSGANVLTF
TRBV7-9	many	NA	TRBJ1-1	TGTGCCAGCACCCGACCGTCGGACACTGAAGCTTTCTTT	CASTRPSDTEAFF
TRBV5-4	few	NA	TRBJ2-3	TGTGCCAGCAGCTTGGCGTATGATACGCAGTATTTT	CASSLAYDTQYF
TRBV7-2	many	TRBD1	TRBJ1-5	TGTGCCAGCAGCTTCTCCGGGACAGGGGGCAATCAGCCCCAGCATTTT	CASSFSGTGGNQPQHF
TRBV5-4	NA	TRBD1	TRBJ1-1	TGTGCCAGCAGCTCTCATACAGGGGGGACTGAAGCTTTCTTT	CASSSHTGGTEAFF
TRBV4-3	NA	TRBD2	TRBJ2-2	TGCGCCAGCAGCCATCCGCGGGCGGGGGGCTTTAACACCGGGGAGCTGTTTTTT	CASSHPRAGGFNTGELFF
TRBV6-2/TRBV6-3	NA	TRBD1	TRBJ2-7	TGTGCCAGCAGTTCCGGGACAGGGTGGTACGAGCAGTACTTC	CASSSGTGWYEQYF
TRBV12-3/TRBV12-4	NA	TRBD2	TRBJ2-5	TGTGCCAGCCGGACTAGCGGGAGGGGCGAGACCCAGTACTTC	CASRTSGRGETQYF
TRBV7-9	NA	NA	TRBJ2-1	TGTGCCAGCAGCCCAAGCACTCAGACCCCCGATGAGCAGTTCTTC	CASSPSTQTPDEQFF
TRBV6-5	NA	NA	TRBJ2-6	TGTGCCAGCAGTTACTCGCGGCAGAAAGCCTCTGGGGCCAACGTCCTGACTTTC	CASSYSRQKASGANVLTF
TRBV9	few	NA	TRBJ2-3	TGTGCCAGCAGCGAATGGGGTTTCCCAGATACGCAGTATTTT	CASSEWGFPDTQYF
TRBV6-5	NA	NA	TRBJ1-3	TGTGCCAGCAGACGCCCCTCTGGAAACACCATATATTTT	CASRRPSGNTIYF
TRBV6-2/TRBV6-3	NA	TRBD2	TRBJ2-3	TGTGCCAGCAGGGGACTAGCGGGGAAGTCAGATACGCAGTATTTT	CASRGLAGKSDTQYF
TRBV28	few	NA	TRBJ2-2	TGTGCCAGCAGTTTTCGCGGGGTTAAATCCGGGGAGCTGTTTTTT	CASSFRGVKSGELFF
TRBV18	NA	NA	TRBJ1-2	TGTGCCAGCTCACCAGGGGATGCCCATGGCTACACCTTC	CASSPGDAHGYTF
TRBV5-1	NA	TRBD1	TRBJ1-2	TGCGCCAGCAGCCGAACCGGGACAGGGGGGACCCATGGCTACACCTTC	CASSRTGTGGTHGYTF
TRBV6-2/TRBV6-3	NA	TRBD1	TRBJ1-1	TGTGCCAGCAGTCCACAGGGGGCGAGCACTGAAGCTTTCTTT	CASSPQGASTEAFF
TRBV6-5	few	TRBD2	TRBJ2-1	TGTGCCAGCAGTTACAAAACTAGCGTTAGTGAGCAGTTCTTC	CASSYKTSVSEQFF
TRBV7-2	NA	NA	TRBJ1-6	TGTGCCAGCAGCTTATGGGTTGGAGGTCCCAATTCACCCCTCCACTTT	CASSLWVGGPNSPLHF
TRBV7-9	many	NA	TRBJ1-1	TGTGCCAGCAGCCTTGCGGACGGTAACACTGAAGCTTTCTTT	CASSLADGNTEAFF
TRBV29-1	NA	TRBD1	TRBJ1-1	TGCAGCGTGAGACAGGGGGTGGCTTTCTTT	CSVRQGVAFF
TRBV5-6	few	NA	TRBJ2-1	TGTGCCAGCAGCAGGCTGGACATGAGCTCCTACAATGAGCAGTTCTTC	CASSRLDMSSYNEQFF
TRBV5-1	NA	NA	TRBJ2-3	TGCGCCAGCAGCCGATCGGAGGGGTACGCAGATACGCAGTATTTT	CASSRSEGYADTQYF
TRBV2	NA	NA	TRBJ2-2	TGTGCCAGCGGTGGGCTAGGAGGGACCGGGGAGCTGTTTTTT	CASGGLGGTGELFF
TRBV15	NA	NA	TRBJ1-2	TGTGCCACCAGCTCCACCTGGGGTGGCTACACCTTC	CATSSTWGGYTF
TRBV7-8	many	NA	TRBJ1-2	TGTGCCAGCAGCGAAGGGTCTTATGGCTACACCTTC	CASSEGSYGYTF
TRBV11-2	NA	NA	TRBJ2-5	TGTGCCAGCAACTTAGGGGTCCCGGAGACCCAGTACTTC	CASNLGVPETQYF
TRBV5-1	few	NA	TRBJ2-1	TGCGCCAGCAGCCCGCTGATTGGAGTCTCCTACAATGAGCAGTTCTTC	CASSPLIGVSYNEQFF
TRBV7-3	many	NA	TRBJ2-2	TGTGCCAGCAGCCCGGGACAAAACACCGGGGAGCTGTTTTTT	CASSPGQNTGELFF
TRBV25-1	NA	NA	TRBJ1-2	TGTGCCAGCAGTGCTCGCAACATCCCCAGGGGCTACACCTTC	CASSARNIPRGYTF